The 7 T cell receptor beta chains below come from one sample, sequenced in a study of cytomegalovirus exposure and HLA in healthy donors. 13 Jbeta primers and 60 Vbeta primers were used for the PCR. Clones were sequenced by immunoSEQ multiplex PCR, and TCRdb holds only the in-frame ones, with some missing. The data hold 90,000 to 110,000 clones, with 69% observed a single time. The sequenced sample was PBMCs. The receptors stem from a woman in her sixties or seventies in good health and CMV-seropositive.

The V gene is TRBV7-9, the J gene TRBJ1-5, with a tentative D call TRBD1 (6 bases). The germline CDR1 and CDR2 sequences are SEHNR and FQNEAQ (reference sequence). This CDR3 has 13 amino acids. Trimming left V 0 bases short and J 7 bases short, with 7 bases between. The DNA for the CDR3 is TGTGCCAGCAGCTTAGCGGACAGACAGCCCCAGCATTTT. Translation: CASSLADRQPQHF.

The chain employs TRBV18 and TRBJ2-1, with no clear D. Germline CDR1 is KGHSH and CDR2 is LQKENI. CDR3 length equals 12 residues. Between the trimmed V and J ends, which lost 3 bases and 8 bases, there was a span of 8 bases. CDR3 amino acids: CASSPFGYEQFF. Written as DNA, the CDR3 is TGTGCCAGCTCACCCTTCGGTTATGAGCAGTTCTTC.

The J gene is TRBJ1-2, the V gene TRBV7-8; TRBD1 matches at 7 bases. V lost 5 bases and J lost 5; bases outside the gene matches: 8. This CDR3 comprises 14 residues. CDR1 and CDR2 from the germline V gene are SGHVS and FQNEAQ. CDR3 sequence reads: CASSQDRFGYGYTF. The CDR3 nucleotides read TGTGCCAGCAGCCAGGACAGGTTTGGGTATGGCTACACCTTC.

The chain joins TRBV5-1 to TRBJ1-1; perhaps TRBD1 as D (6 bases). V was pared by 4 bases and J by 5 bases, with 18 bases between. The germline V gene encodes CDR1 SGHRS and CDR2 YFSETQ. CDR3 length: 15 residues. This CDR3 is CASSNGGGRGTEAFF. CDR3 nucleotides: TGCGCCAGCAGCAACGGCGGGGGGCGCGGGACTGAAGCTTTCTTT.

This rearrangement joins TRBV6-1 to TRBJ1-2, with 11 nucleotides matching TRBD1. CDR3 length: 18 residues. Germline assignment: CDR1 MNHNS and CDR2 SASEGT. J gave up 5 bases and V 0 bases, and 11 bases lay outside the gene matches. CDR3 bases: TGTGCCAGCAGTGAAGCTCGCTGGACAGGGGGCGCAAGGTATGGCTACACCTTC. Residues: CASSEARWTGGARYGYTF.

This clone appeared a few times. The V gene is TRBV1, the J gene TRBJ2-3; the table calls TRBD2, which could not be checked here. TRBV1 is a pseudogene segment. This CDR3 is 17 amino acids long. CDR3 in DNA: TGCACCAGCAGCCAAGATAGGTTACCAGCGGGGAGAGATACGCAGTATTTT. Translating gives CTSSQDRLPAGRDTQYF.

The chain couples TRBV9 to TRBJ2-7; D might be TRBD2 (6 bases). The germline V gene has CDR1 SGDLS and CDR2 YYNGEE. Trimming removed 0 bases from V and 2 bases from J, with 15 bases in between. The CDR3 runs 16 residues. CDR3 DNA: TGTGCCAGCAGCGTAGCTGCCGGGACTCCAGCCTACGAGCAGTACTTC. Translation: CASSVAAGTPAYEQYF.